The T cell receptor beta chain under discussion was sequenced for a study of T cells after yellow fever vaccination. This clonotype was seen many times. One entry per CDR3 protein, called by TCRdb with MiXCR from the 5' RACE reads. In the table there are approximately 70,000 distinct CDR3 sequences, more than 6.5% of which are singletons. CDR1 is MNHEY, CDR2 SMNVEV, per germline (reference sequence). V lost 5 bases and J lost 4, with 14 bases in between. CDR3 size: 14 residues. The source is a man aged 18-30 years who received the YFV17D yellow fever vaccine. This chain connects TRBV27 to TRBJ1-2; weak D call: TRBD1 (6 bases). Material: CD8+ T cells sorted from PBMCs, obtained 35 to 50 days after the first yellow fever vaccination. In DNA form, the CDR3 reads TGTGCCAGCAGTCCCCGCGGGGGGGCCTATGGCTACACCTTC. Its translation is CASSPRGGAYGYTF.